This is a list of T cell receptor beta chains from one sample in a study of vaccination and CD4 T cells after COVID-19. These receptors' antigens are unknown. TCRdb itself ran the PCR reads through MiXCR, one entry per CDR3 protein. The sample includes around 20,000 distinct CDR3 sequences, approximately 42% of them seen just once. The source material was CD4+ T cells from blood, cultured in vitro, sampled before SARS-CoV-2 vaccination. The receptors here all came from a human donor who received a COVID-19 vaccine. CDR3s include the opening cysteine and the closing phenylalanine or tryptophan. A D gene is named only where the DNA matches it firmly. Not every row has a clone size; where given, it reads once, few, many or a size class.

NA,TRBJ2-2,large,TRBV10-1,TGCGCCAGCAGTGCTGATATGAACACCGGGGAGCTGTTTTTT,CASSADMNTGELFF
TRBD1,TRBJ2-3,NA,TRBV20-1,TGCAGTGCTGAAGTTCCGGGACAGGGGGGAGATACGCAGTATTTT,CSAEVPGQGGDTQYF
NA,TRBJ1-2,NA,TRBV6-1,TGTGCCAGCAGTGACGGCAACTATGGCTACACCTTC,CASSDGNYGYTF
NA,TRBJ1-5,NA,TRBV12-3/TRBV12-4,TGTGCCAGCAGTCGACAGGATTTTAGCAATCAGCCCCAGCATTTT,CASSRQDFSNQPQHF
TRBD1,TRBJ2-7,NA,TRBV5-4,TGTGCCAGCAGCTTGAAAAACAGGGGGTACGAGCAGTACTTC,CASSLKNRGYEQYF
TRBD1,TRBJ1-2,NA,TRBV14,TGTGCCAGCAGCCCCGGGACAGCAGTCTACTATGGCTACACCTTC,CASSPGTAVYYGYTF
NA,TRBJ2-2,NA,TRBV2,TGTGCCAGCATTTATGGGTCTGGCACCGGGGAGCTGTTTTTT,CASIYGSGTGELFF
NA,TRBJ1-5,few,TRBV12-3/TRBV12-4,TGTGCCAGCAGTGGTGGGGGGGCGAGCCAGCCCCAGCATTTT,CASSGGGASQPQHF
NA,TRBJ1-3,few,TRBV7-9,TGTGCCAGCAGCCCCCCAGGGCAGGGAGCTGGAAACACCATATATTTT,CASSPPGQGAGNTIYF
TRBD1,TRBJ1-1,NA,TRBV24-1,TGTGCCACCAGTGGCCCCGAACAGGGGCACACTGAAGCTTTCTTT,CATSGPEQGHTEAFF
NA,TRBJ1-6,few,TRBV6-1,TGTGCCAGCAGCTCTGGGAGAAATTCACCCCTCCACTTT,CASSSGRNSPLHF
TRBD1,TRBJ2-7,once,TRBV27,TGTGCCACCAAGGGACAGGGGTTTTACGAGCAGTACTTC,CATKGQGFYEQYF
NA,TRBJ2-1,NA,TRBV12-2,TGTGCTAGTCGCCTTAATGTTTTTTGTGAAGGCCATGAGCAGTTCTTC,CASRLNVFCEGHEQFF
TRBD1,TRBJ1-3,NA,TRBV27,TGTGCCAGCAGTCAGAAGTCAGGGGGCTATGGAAACACCATATATTTT,CASSQKSGGYGNTIYF
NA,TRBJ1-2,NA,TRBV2,TGTGCCAGCAGTGTATTACAGGGCTATGGCTACACCTTC,CASSVLQGYGYTF
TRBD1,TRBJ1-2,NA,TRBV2,TGTGCCAGCAGCTTAGGACAGGGATATGGCTACACCTTC,CASSLGQGYGYTF
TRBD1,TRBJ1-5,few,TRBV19,TGTGCCAGTAGTTCCTGGACAGGGGTGAGCAATCAGCCCCAGCATTTT,CASSSWTGVSNQPQHF
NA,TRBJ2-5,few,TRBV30,TGTGCCTGGAGTGTCGGTAGCCGCGACGGGGAGACCCAGTACTTC,CAWSVGSRDGETQYF
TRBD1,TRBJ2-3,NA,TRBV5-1,TGCGCCCGCAGCGCGGCACCAGGGGGCGTCTTAGGTAATACGCAGTATTTT,CARSAAPGGVLGNTQYF
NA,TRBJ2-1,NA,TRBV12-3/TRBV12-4,TGTGCCAGCAGTTCCCCAACCAACCCCGAGCAGTTCTTC,CASSSPTNPEQFF
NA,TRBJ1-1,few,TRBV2,TGTGCCAGCCACAGGGATATGAACACTGAAGCTTTCTTT,CASHRDMNTEAFF
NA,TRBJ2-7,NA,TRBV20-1,TGCAGTGCTCTAACTCAACAGACAGTCTCCTACGAGCAGTACTTC,CSALTQQTVSYEQYF
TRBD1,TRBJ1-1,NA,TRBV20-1,TGCAGTGCTTACCAACCGGGACAGGGGGGCACTGAAGCTTTCTTT,CSAYQPGQGGTEAFF
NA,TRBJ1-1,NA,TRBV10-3,TGTGCCATCACGGCCCGACCTTTGAACACTGAAGCTTTCTTT,CAITARPLNTEAFF
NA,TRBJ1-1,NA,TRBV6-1,TGTGCCAGCAGTGAACACGGCGAAACTGAAGCTTTCTTT,CASSEHGETEAFF
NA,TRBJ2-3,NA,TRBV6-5,TGTGCCAGCAGTTACTCGTACGACGGGGGTCTCACAGATACGCAGTATTTT,CASSYSYDGGLTDTQYF
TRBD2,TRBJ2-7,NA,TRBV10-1,TGCGCCAGCAGTGAAGCTAGCGGGTTCTACGAGCAGTACTTC,CASSEASGFYEQYF
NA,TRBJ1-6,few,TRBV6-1,TGTGCCAGCAGTGAAGTTGCGGGACACTCTAATTCACCCCTCCACTTT,CASSEVAGHSNSPLHF
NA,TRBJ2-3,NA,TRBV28,TGTGCCAGCAGTTTAGCGGGACCCTCGGGTCCCGATACGCAGTATTTT,CASSLAGPSGPDTQYF
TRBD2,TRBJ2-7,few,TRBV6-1,TGTGCCAGCAGCCCCGGACTAGCGGGGGGACTCTACGAGCAGTACTTC,CASSPGLAGGLYEQYF
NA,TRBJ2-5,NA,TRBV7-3,TGTGCCAGCAGCTTAGACGGGGGAGCCCAAGAGACCCAGTACTTC,CASSLDGGAQETQYF
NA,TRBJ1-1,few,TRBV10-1,TGCGCCAGCAGTGAGACCTCGGACACGAACACTGAAGCTTTCTTT,CASSETSDTNTEAFF
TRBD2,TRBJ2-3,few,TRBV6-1,TGTGCCAGCAGTGAACGGTCGGGGGGGTTGTATACGCAGTATTTT,CASSERSGGLYTQYF
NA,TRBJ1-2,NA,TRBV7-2,TGTGCCAGCAGCTTAGGGGGGGGTATGAGTTATGGCTACACCTTC,CASSLGGGMSYGYTF
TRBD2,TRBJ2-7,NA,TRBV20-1,TGCAGTGCATCCGGGACTAGCAGCCCCGACTACGAGCAGTACTTC,CSASGTSSPDYEQYF
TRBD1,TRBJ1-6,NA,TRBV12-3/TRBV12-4,TGTGCCAGCAGTTTAAGGGGACAGGGGGTTCTTTCACCCCTCCACTTT,CASSLRGQGVLSPLHF
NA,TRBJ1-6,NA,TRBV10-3,TGTGCCATCAGTGTAGGCAGCAATTCACCCCTCCACTTT,CAISVGSNSPLHF
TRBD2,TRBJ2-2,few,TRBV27,TGTGCCAGCAGTTTAATCCGGACTAGCTTGAACACCGGGGAGCTGTTTTTT,CASSLIRTSLNTGELFF
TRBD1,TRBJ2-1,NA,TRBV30,TGTGCCTGGAACCTATATGACAGGGACAATGAGCAGTTCTTC,CAWNLYDRDNEQFF
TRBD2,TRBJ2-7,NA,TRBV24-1,TGTGCCACCAGTGACTTGCCTAGCGGGGGGGCCTACGAGCAGTACTTC,CATSDLPSGGAYEQYF
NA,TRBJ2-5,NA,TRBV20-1,TGCAGTGCTAGAGTCCCGCGGGGTGGAGAGACCCAGTACTTC,CSARVPRGGETQYF
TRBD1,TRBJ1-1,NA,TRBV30,TGTGCCTGGAGACAACAGGGGGAGACGGCTGAAGCTTTCTTT,CAWRQQGETAEAFF
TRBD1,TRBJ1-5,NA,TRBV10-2,TGCGCCAGCAGCCTGAACCGACAGGGTCCGGAGCCCCAGCATTTT,CASSLNRQGPEPQHF
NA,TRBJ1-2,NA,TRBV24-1,TGTGCCACCAGTGATCCCCGATACAGGAACGGCTACACCTTC,CATSDPRYRNGYTF
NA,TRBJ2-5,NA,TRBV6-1,TGTGCCAGCAGTGACACACTTCAAGAGACCCAGTACTTC,CASSDTLQETQYF
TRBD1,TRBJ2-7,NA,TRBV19,TGTGCCAGTAGCGGATACAGGGGCCCAGTCTACGAGCAGTACTTC,CASSGYRGPVYEQYF
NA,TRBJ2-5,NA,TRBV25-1,TGTGCCAGCAGTGAATGGGCGGGGAATTACCAAGAGACCCAGTACTTC,CASSEWAGNYQETQYF
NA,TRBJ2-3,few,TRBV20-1,TGCAGTGCTAGGGGGGAAACAGATACGCAGTATTTT,CSARGETDTQYF
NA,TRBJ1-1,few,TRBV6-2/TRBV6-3,TGTGCCAGCAGGCGCTCCTTACCAGGGGAAGCTTTCTTT,CASRRSLPGEAFF
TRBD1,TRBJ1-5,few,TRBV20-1,TGCAGTGCTAGACCGGACAGGGGTCCTATCGGCAATCAGCCCCAGCATTTT,CSARPDRGPIGNQPQHF
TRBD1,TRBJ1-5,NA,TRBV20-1,TGCAGTGCGGGGACAGCTAATAGCAATCAGCCCCAGCATTTT,CSAGTANSNQPQHF
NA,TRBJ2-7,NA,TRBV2,TGTGCCAGCAGTGTACAGGGTGGATTTTCCCACGAGCAGTACTTC,CASSVQGGFSHEQYF